This is a list of T cell receptor beta chains from one sample in a study of memory CD4+ T cells and cytomegalovirus serostatus. TCRdb's table, derived via immunoSEQ multiplex PCR, lists solely in-frame clones and lacks some. The sample has tens of thousands of clones; over 80% are singletons. Sequenced sample: memory CD4+ T cells from blood. The receptors were sampled from an adult in good health and CMV-seronegative. Each CDR3 is given with its conserved first and last residue. Each record gives: D gene, V gene, J gene, clone size, CDR3 length, CDR3 DNA, CDR3 protein. D genes are given only for firm matches. A clone size is listed for some rows: how often the clone was seen (once, few, many), or a class if it is expanded.

NA	TRBV7-2	TRBJ1-2	NA	16	TGTGCCAGCAGCTTAGCGGGGCAGGGGCGCTCCTATGGCTACACCTTC	CASSLAGQGRSYGYTF
TRBD2	TRBV5-1	TRBJ2-3	NA	15	TGCGCCAGCAGCTCAACTAGCGCGAGCACAGATACGCAGTATTTT	CASSSTSASTDTQYF
TRBD1	TRBV6-5	TRBJ2-5	NA	13	TGTGCCAGCCAACCCGACAGGGGTGAGACCCAGTACTTC	CASQPDRGETQYF
NA	TRBV19	TRBJ1-2	NA	15	TGTGCCAGTACCCCTTCGGCGGCGACTAACTATGGCTACACCTTC	CASTPSAATNYGYTF
NA	TRBV7-3	TRBJ2-5	NA	14	TGTGCCAGCAGCCCCGGGTCGGGTCAAGAGACCCAGTACTTC	CASSPGSGQETQYF
TRBD2	TRBV11-3	TRBJ2-3	NA	15	TGTGCCAGCAGCTTACTAGCGGGGAGCACAGATACGCAGTATTTT	CASSLLAGSTDTQYF
NA	TRBV9	TRBJ1-6	NA	14	TGTGCCAGCAGCTTGACAGACGATAATTCACCCCTCCACTTT	CASSLTDDNSPLHF
TRBD1	TRBV7-2	TRBJ2-2	NA	16	TGTGCCAGCAGCTTAGTCGGACAGGGGACCACCGGGGAGCTGTTTTTT	CASSLVGQGTTGELFF
TRBD1	TRBV27	TRBJ2-2	NA	15	TGTGCCAGCAGTTTATCCAGACAGGGGGCCGGGGAGCTGTTTTTT	CASSLSRQGAGELFF
NA	TRBV7-8	TRBJ1-1	NA	12	TGTGCCAGCTCACGGGCGGGCACTGAAGCTTTCTTT	CASSRAGTEAFF
TRBD1	TRBV27	TRBJ1-5	NA	18	TGTGCCAGCAGTTCCGCCGGGACAGGGAATTCGGTGAATCAGCCCCAGCATTTT	CASSSAGTGNSVNQPQHF
TRBD1	TRBV7-6	TRBJ2-7	NA	13	TGTGCCAGCAGCTTCGGACAGGCCTACGAGCAGTACTTC	CASSFGQAYEQYF
NA	TRBV4-1	TRBJ2-2	NA	14	TGCGCCAGCAGCCAAGCGGGTCTGACCGGGGAGCTGTTTTTT	CASSQAGLTGELFF
NA	TRBV7-9	TRBJ1-5	NA	17	TGTGCCAGCAGCTCGGGAGGGGGGAGTTACAGCAATCAGCCCCAGCATTTT	CASSSGGGSYSNQPQHF
NA	TRBV9	TRBJ2-7	NA	14	TGTGCCAGCAGCGTAGCCCCACAGGGTTACGAGCAGTACTTC	CASSVAPQGYEQYF
NA	TRBV28	TRBJ1-4	NA	15	TGTGCCAGCAGTCCCCGGAGGGGAGGCGTTGAAAAACTGTTTTTT	CASSPRRGGVEKLFF
NA	TRBV7-9	TRBJ2-2	NA	15	TGTGCCAGCAGCTCGCCGACTATCAGGGCCGGGGAGCTGTTTTTT	CASSSPTIRAGELFF
TRBD2	TRBV11-3	TRBJ2-3	NA	16	TGTGCCAGCAGCCCGGGGACTAGCGGGGGGAGGGATACGCAGTATTTT	CASSPGTSGGRDTQYF
TRBD2	TRBV28	TRBJ2-7	NA	13	TGTGCCAGCAGAGCGGGACCCGTGGTGGGGCAGTACTTC	CASRAGPVVGQYF
TRBD1	TRBV7-6	TRBJ2-3	NA	14	TGTGCCAGCAGCTTAACAGGGGGTGGAGATACGCAGTATTTT	CASSLTGGGDTQYF
NA	TRBV7-8	TRBJ2-2	NA	13	TGTGCCAGTGTGCAGGGGAACACCGGGGAGCTGTTTTTT	CASVQGNTGELFF
NA	TRBV27	TRBJ2-2	NA	15	TGTGCCAGCAGTCCAGGATGGGTGAACACCGGGGAGCTGTTTTTT	CASSPGWVNTGELFF
TRBD1	TRBV4-3	TRBJ1-2	NA	16	TGCGCCAGCAGCCAAGATCTGGCAGGGGGTAACTATGGCTACACCTTC	CASSQDLAGGNYGYTF
NA	TRBV4-3	TRBJ2-3	NA	16	TGCGCCAGCAGCCAAGATGCGGCGGGAAGCACAGATACGCAGTATTTT	CASSQDAAGSTDTQYF
NA	TRBV15	TRBJ1-5	NA	13	TGTGCCACCAGCAGAGTAGGGTCTCAGCCCCAGCATTTT	CATSRVGSQPQHF
NA	TRBV5-6	TRBJ1-4	few	14	TGTGCCAGCAGCAACCGGGCCGTCCTTGGAAAACTGTTTTTT	CASSNRAVLGKLFF
TRBD1	TRBV5-1	TRBJ2-7	few	15	TGCGCCAGCAGCTTCGGACAGGGGGCCTCGTACGAGCAGTACTTC	CASSFGQGASYEQYF
TRBD1	TRBV2	TRBJ1-4	NA	14	TGTGCCAGCGGGACCGGGACAGGGAATGAAAAACTGTTTTTT	CASGTGTGNEKLFF
NA	TRBV5-1	TRBJ2-2	NA	15	TGCGCCAGCAGCTTGGACAGGGTGAACACCGGGGAGCTGTTTTTT	CASSLDRVNTGELFF
NA	TRBV27	TRBJ1-1	NA	12	TGTGCCAGCAGTCCACTCCAGGGGCTCACTTTCTTT	CASSPLQGLTFF
NA	TRBV12-5	TRBJ2-2	NA	13	TGTGCTAGTAGTCTCGAGTGGACCGGGGAGCTGTTTTTT	CASSLEWTGELFF
NA	TRBV11-2	TRBJ2-2	NA	15	TGTGCCAGCAGCCTAAGACAGCAGAACACCGGGGAGCTGTTTTTT	CASSLRQQNTGELFF
TRBD1	TRBV6-5	TRBJ2-4	NA	14	TGTGCCAGCAGAGCCGGGACAGGCGACGTCATTCAGTACTTC	CASRAGTGDVIQYF
TRBD2	TRBV6-5	TRBJ2-3	NA	14	TGTGCCAGCAGTCTAGCGGGGGGGCTAGATACGCAGTATTTT	CASSLAGGLDTQYF
TRBD1	TRBV19	TRBJ1-4	NA	13	TGTGCCAGCTCCGGGACAGCTAATGAAAAACTGTTTTTT	CASSGTANEKLFF
NA	TRBV5-8	TRBJ1-2	NA	17	TGTGCCAGCAGCCCGGACAGACCCTATACCATAAACTATGGCTACACCTTC	CASSPDRPYTINYGYTF
NA	TRBV19	TRBJ1-6	few	16	TGTGCCAGTAGTATAGATCGGAGAGCAGAGAATTCACCCCTCCACTTT	CASSIDRRAENSPLHF
TRBD2	TRBV19	TRBJ2-2	NA	12	TGTGCCAGTGGGAGCGGGGCCGGGGAGCTGTTTTTT	CASGSGAGELFF
NA	TRBV2	TRBJ1-3	NA	14	TGTGCCAGCAGTGCGATTGGCTCTGGAAACACCATATATTTT	CASSAIGSGNTIYF
TRBD1	TRBV5-4	TRBJ1-4	NA	14	TGTGCCAGCAGCAAACAGGGGACTAATGAAAAACTGTTTTTT	CASSKQGTNEKLFF
TRBD1	TRBV6-6	TRBJ1-5	NA	15	TGTGCCAGCAGTTCCGCCGGGACAGGGTTTAGGGCCCAGCATTTT	CASSSAGTGFRAQHF
TRBD2	TRBV2	TRBJ2-2	NA	15	TGTGCCAGCAGTCCTTATGGCGGGGGGACCGGGGAGCTGTTTTTT	CASSPYGGGTGELFF
TRBD1	TRBV4-3	TRBJ1-5	NA	17	TGCGCCAGCAGCCAATCCCCAGGGGGTGGGGGCAATCAGCCCCAGCATTTT	CASSQSPGGGGNQPQHF
TRBD2	TRBV30	TRBJ2-4	NA	20	TGTGCCTGGAGTTCTAGCGGGGTCACGATGCGGGGATTCGCCAAAAACATTCAGTACTTC	CAWSSSGVTMRGFAKNIQYF
NA	TRBV9	TRBJ2-7	NA	14	TGTGCCAGCAGCGTAGCGGACTCTGGGGGCGAGCAGTACTTC	CASSVADSGGEQYF
NA	TRBV6-1	TRBJ2-1	NA	14	TGTGCCAGCAGGTCCGGGACCCTCGGGAATGAGCAGTTCTTC	CASRSGTLGNEQFF
TRBD1	TRBV6-5	TRBJ1-2	NA	14	TGTGCCAGCAGTTACGGCGGGACAGGGAATGGCTACACCTTC	CASSYGGTGNGYTF
TRBD1	TRBV9	TRBJ2-1	NA	19	TGTGCCAGCAGCGTAGCTCCTGTGGACCGGGACAGGGGGCTACGGGAGCAGTTCTTC	CASSVAPVDRDRGLREQFF
TRBD1	TRBV6-5	TRBJ1-1	NA	13	TGTGCCAGCACCCGGACAGGGAGCACTGAAGCTTTCTTT	CASTRTGSTEAFF
NA	TRBV5-1	TRBJ2-3	NA	15	TGCGCCAGCAGCTTGGCGGGGGGCGGATCAGATACGCAGTATTTT	CASSLAGGGSDTQYF
NA	TRBV30	TRBJ2-3	NA	15	TGTGCCTCCAGCAAGAGGCAGGAGAACCCAGATACGCAGTATTTT	CASSKRQENPDTQYF
TRBD2	TRBV9	TRBJ2-1	NA	15	TGTGCCAGCAGCGTAGAAGGAATAGCGGGTAATGAGCAGTTCTTC	CASSVEGIAGNEQFF
NA	TRBV5-6	TRBJ1-2	NA	15	TGTGCCAGCAGCACCCCTACGCCGGGAAACTATGGCTACACCTTC	CASSTPTPGNYGYTF
NA	TRBV7-7	TRBJ2-1	NA	13	TGTGCTAGCAGCTCTCGAACCTACAATGAGCAGTTCTTC	CASSSRTYNEQFF
TRBD1	TRBV4-1	TRBJ1-6	NA	13	TGCGCCAGCAGCCGTGACAGGGACTCACCCCTCCACTTT	CASSRDRDSPLHF
TRBD1	TRBV10-3	TRBJ2-7	NA	15	TGTGCCATCAGTGGCAAAGGGACAGGGATCGACGAGCAGTACTTC	CAISGKGTGIDEQYF
NA	TRBV25-1	TRBJ2-7	NA	12	TGTGCCAGCAAGGGCAACTCCTACGAGCAGTACTTC	CASKGNSYEQYF
NA	TRBV19	TRBJ1-2	NA	13	TGTGCCAGTAGTATAGAAGTCAGCAGCGGCTACACCTTC	CASSIEVSSGYTF
NA	TRBV19	TRBJ2-1	NA	11	TGTGCCAGTAGTATGAGGTACGAGCAGTTCTTC	CASSMRYEQFF
NA	TRBV5-1	TRBJ1-2	NA	13	TGCGCCAGCAGCGCCGCGGCGAGAGATGGCTACACCTTC	CASSAAARDGYTF